Listed below are T cell receptor beta chains from one sample, sequenced in a study of T cell changes during pregnancy in multiple sclerosis. Libraries were prepared by immunoSEQ multiplex PCR; TCRdb keeps only in-frame clonotypes and omits some of them. The sample has approximately 100,000 clones; about 90% are singletons. The input for sequencing was peripheral blood, taken before pregnancy. Receptors originate from a female donor with multiple sclerosis, enrolled in a pregnancy study. Both conserved end residues are part of each CDR3. The order of the fields is CDR3 protein, CDR3 DNA, J gene, V gene, D gene, clone size. A D gene is named only where the DNA matches it firmly. Clone size appears in some rows only: once, few, many, or a class for an expanded clone.

CASSLGLAGGYNEQFF TGTGCCAGCAGCTTGGGACTAGCGGGAGGGTACAATGAGCAGTTCTTC TRBJ2-1 TRBV7-3 TRBD2 once
CASREQGTNNSPLHF TGTGCCAGCAGGGAACAGGGTACCAACAATTCACCCCTCCACTTT TRBJ1-6 TRBV6-1 - -
CASSRGRTGGNTEAFF TGCGCCAGCAGCAGAGGGCGAACAGGGGGCAACACTGAAGCTTTCTTT TRBJ1-1 TRBV5-1 TRBD1 -
CASSLYGTGKNTEAFF TGTGCCAGCAGCCTCTATGGGACAGGGAAGAACACTGAAGCTTTCTTT TRBJ1-1 TRBV7-2 TRBD1 -
CASSPQVMGGGTDTQYF TGCGCCAGCAGCCCCCAGGTTATGGGCGGGGGAACAGATACGCAGTATTTT TRBJ2-3 TRBV5-1 TRBD2 once
CASSKGSQSNQPQHF TGTGCCAGCAGTAAAGGATCGCAGAGCAATCAGCCCCAGCATTTT TRBJ1-5 TRBV6-1 - -
CASSLLQPREPGELFF TGCGCCAGCAGCTTACTACAGCCCCGGGAACCCGGGGAGCTGTTTTTT TRBJ2-2 TRBV5-1 - -
CASSAGPAGSDTQYF TGTGCCAGCAGCGCCGGTCCAGCGGGATCAGATACGCAGTATTTT TRBJ2-3 TRBV9 TRBD2 -
CASSDVDRNEKLFF TGTGCCAGCAGTGATGTGGACAGAAATGAAAAACTGTTTTTT TRBJ1-4 TRBV25-1 - few
CASSYGGPLADTQYF TGTGCCAGCAGCTACGGGGGGCCTCTCGCAGATACGCAGTATTTT TRBJ2-3 TRBV7-9 - -
CASSGRPGQGIPSNQPQHF TGTGCCAGCAGTGGGAGGCCGGGACAGGGTATTCCTAGCAATCAGCCCCAGCATTTT TRBJ1-5 TRBV2 TRBD1 once
CASSATGTSYEQYF TGTGCCAGTAGTGCAACGGGTACCTCCTACGAGCAGTACTTC TRBJ2-7 TRBV19 - -
CASSQERAGYAEQYF TGCGCCAGCAGCCAAGAAAGAGCAGGTTACGCCGAGCAGTACTTC TRBJ2-7 TRBV4-3 - -
CASSQQGTGGNTIYF TGTGCCAGCAGCCAACAAGGGACAGGAGGAAACACCATATATTTT TRBJ1-3 TRBV7-2 TRBD1 once
CASSPQFGQPQHF TGTGCCAGCAGTCCACAGTTCGGTCAGCCCCAGCATTTT TRBJ1-5 TRBV28 - -
CASSENRDQETQYF TGTGCCAGCAGTGAAAACAGGGACCAAGAGACCCAGTACTTC TRBJ2-5 TRBV2 - few
CATRTSQETQYF TGTGCCACCAGGACTAGTCAAGAGACCCAGTACTTC TRBJ2-5 TRBV6-6 TRBD2 -
CASSPQGAGGRVGYTF TGTGCCAGCAGCCCCCAGGGGGCCGGGGGGAGGGTTGGCTACACCTTC TRBJ1-2 TRBV7-2 TRBD1 -
CASSSATGGEETQYF TGTGCCAGCAGCTCAGCCACAGGGGGCGAAGAGACCCAGTACTTC TRBJ2-5 TRBV7-9 TRBD1 -
CASRRQGGPGNTIYF TGTGCCAGCCGCCGACAGGGGGGTCCTGGAAACACCATATATTTT TRBJ1-3 TRBV9 TRBD1 -
CASSLTGHLNYGYTF TGTGCCAGCAGCTTAACTGGACACCTTAACTATGGCTACACCTTC TRBJ1-2 TRBV7-2 - -
CASSLGGSGSDTQYF TGTGCCAGCAGCTTAGGCGGGAGTGGATCAGATACGCAGTATTTT TRBJ2-3 TRBV7-9 TRBD2 -
CASSQDVAGRETQYF TGCGCCAGCAGCCAAGATGTAGCGGGGCGGGAGACCCAGTACTTC TRBJ2-5 TRBV4-3 TRBD2 -
CASSLSGAGELFF TGCGCCAGCAGCTTGTCAGGGGCCGGGGAGCTGTTTTTT TRBJ2-2 TRBV5-1 - -
CASSFRESGDYGYTF TGTGCCAGCAGTTTTCGGGAGTCCGGGGACTATGGCTACACCTTC TRBJ1-2 TRBV27 - -
CASSLVGGGETQYF TGTGCCAGCAGCTTAGTGGGCGGGGGAGAGACCCAGTACTTC TRBJ2-5 TRBV7-2 TRBD2 few
CASIAGLGEQFF TGTGCCAGCATAGCAGGGTTAGGGGAGCAGTTCTTC TRBJ2-1 TRBV5-8 - -
CASKGLAGHDEQFF TGCGCCAGCAAGGGACTAGCGGGACATGATGAGCAGTTCTTC TRBJ2-1 TRBV5-1 TRBD2 -
CASSYGTSGHNEQFF TGTGCCAGCAGTTACGGGACTAGCGGCCACAATGAGCAGTTCTTC TRBJ2-1 TRBV6-5 TRBD2 -
CASSLVLAGKAGTQYF TGTGCCAGCAGCTTAGTCCTAGCGGGGAAAGCGGGTACGCAGTATTTT TRBJ2-3 TRBV11-3 TRBD2 -
CASMRRGNEKLFF TGTGCCAGCATGAGGCGGGGAAATGAAAAACTGTTTTTT TRBJ1-4 TRBV6-1 - -
CASGTRAGGSWNEQFF TGTGCCAGCGGGACTAGAGCGGGAGGTTCGTGGAATGAGCAGTTCTTC TRBJ2-1 TRBV2 TRBD2 -
CASSEGLNQETQYF TGTGCCAGCAGCGAAGGACTTAACCAAGAGACCCAGTACTTC TRBJ2-5 TRBV7-9 - -
CASSSRSNWGDNSPLHF TGTGCCAGCAGCTCGCGATCTAATTGGGGCGATAATTCACCCCTCCACTTT TRBJ1-6 TRBV11-2 - -
CASSVDYMNTEAFF TGTGCCAGCAGTGTAGACTACATGAACACTGAAGCTTTCTTT TRBJ1-1 TRBV6-1 - -
CASSLEGGPGAGPSYEQYF TGTGCCAGCAGCTTAGAGGGAGGACCAGGAGCGGGGCCCTCCTACGAGCAGTACTTC TRBJ2-7 TRBV7-8 TRBD2 -
CASSPGGFTEAFF TGTGCCAGCTCACCAGGGGGCTTCACTGAAGCTTTCTTT TRBJ1-1 TRBV18 - -
CASSLTGLAGVGRDTQYF TGTGCCAGCAGCTTGACCGGACTAGCGGGAGTCGGGCGAGATACGCAGTATTTT TRBJ2-3 TRBV5-6 TRBD2 -
CASSFSLTGGSGELFF TGTGCCAGCAGTTTTAGCCTGACAGGGGGTTCCGGGGAGCTGTTTTTT TRBJ2-2 TRBV28 TRBD1 -
CASSQSNSNYGYTF TGTGCCAGCAGCCAATCAAACAGTAACTATGGCTACACCTTC TRBJ1-2 TRBV16 - -
CSAPETQYF TGCAGTGCCCCGGAGACCCAGTACTTC TRBJ2-5 TRBV20-1 - -
CASSDSGRVTDTQYF TGTGCCAGCAGTGATAGCGGGAGGGTCACAGATACGCAGTATTTT TRBJ2-3 TRBV9 TRBD2 -
CASSLLRGETQYF TGCGCCAGCAGCTTGTTAAGGGGGGAGACCCAGTACTTC TRBJ2-5 TRBV5-1 - -
CASTRLAGGHNTQYF TGTGCCAGCACCCGACTAGCGGGAGGTCACAATACGCAGTATTTT TRBJ2-3 TRBV2 TRBD2 once
CASRSQGNSPLHF TGTGCCAGCCGTTCACAGGGAAATTCACCCCTCCACTTT TRBJ1-6 TRBV27 - -
CASSETGSAGYGYTF TGTGCCAGCAGTGAAACAGGGTCTGCGGGTTATGGCTACACCTTC TRBJ1-2 TRBV2 - -
CASRRGPNYEQYF TGTGCCAGCAGGAGGGGGCCCAACTACGAGCAGTACTTC TRBJ2-7 TRBV6-1 TRBD1 -
CASRHTGTEVNSPLHF TGCGCCAGCAGACACACCGGGACAGAAGTAAATTCACCCCTCCACTTT TRBJ1-6 TRBV5-1 TRBD1 -
CASSQRTSTGTDTQYF TGCGCCAGCAGTCAAAGGACTAGCACGGGCACAGATACGCAGTATTTT TRBJ2-3 TRBV23-1 TRBD2 -
CASSLQLGNNEQFF TGTGCCAGCAGCCTCCAACTAGGGAACAATGAGCAGTTCTTC TRBJ2-1 TRBV7-9 - once